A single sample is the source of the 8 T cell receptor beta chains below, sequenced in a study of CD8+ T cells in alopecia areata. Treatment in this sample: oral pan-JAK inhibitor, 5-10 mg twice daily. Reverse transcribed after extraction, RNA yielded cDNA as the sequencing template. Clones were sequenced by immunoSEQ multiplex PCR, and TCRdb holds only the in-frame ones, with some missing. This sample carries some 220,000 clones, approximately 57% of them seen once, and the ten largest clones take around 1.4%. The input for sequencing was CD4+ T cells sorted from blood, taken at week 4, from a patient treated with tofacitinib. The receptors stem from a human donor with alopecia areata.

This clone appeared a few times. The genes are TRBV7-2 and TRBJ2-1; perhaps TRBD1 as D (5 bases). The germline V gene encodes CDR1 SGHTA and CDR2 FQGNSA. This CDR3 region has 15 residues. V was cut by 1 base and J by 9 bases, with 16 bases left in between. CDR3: CASSLVGASGGEQFF. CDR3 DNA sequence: TGTGCCAGCAGCTTAGTAGGGGCCTCGGGCGGTGAGCAGTTCTTC. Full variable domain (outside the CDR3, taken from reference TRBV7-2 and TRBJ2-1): GAGVSQSPSNKVTEKGKDVELRCDPISGHTALYWYRQSLGQGLEFLIYFQGNSAPDKSGLPSDRFSAERTGGSVSTLTIQRTQQEDSAVYLCASSLVGASGGEQFFGPGTRLTVL.

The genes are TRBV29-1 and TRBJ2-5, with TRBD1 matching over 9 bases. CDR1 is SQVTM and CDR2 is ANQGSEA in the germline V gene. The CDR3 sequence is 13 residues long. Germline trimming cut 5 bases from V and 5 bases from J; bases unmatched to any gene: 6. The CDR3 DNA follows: TGCAGCGTTAGGGACAGGGTGGAGGAGACCCAGTACTTC. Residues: CSVRDRVEETQYF.

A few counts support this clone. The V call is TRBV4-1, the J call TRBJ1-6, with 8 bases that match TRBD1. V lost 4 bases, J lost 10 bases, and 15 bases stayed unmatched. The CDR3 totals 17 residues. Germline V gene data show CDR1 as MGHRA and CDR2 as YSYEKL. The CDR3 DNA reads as TGCGCCAGCAGCCTACAGGGGGGGTTCAGTAATGGATCACCCCTCCACTTT. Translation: CASSLQGGFSNGSPLHF.

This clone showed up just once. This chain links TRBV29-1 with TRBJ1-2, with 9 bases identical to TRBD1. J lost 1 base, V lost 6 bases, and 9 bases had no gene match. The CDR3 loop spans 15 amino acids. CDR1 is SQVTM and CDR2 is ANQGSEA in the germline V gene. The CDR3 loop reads CSVAPGQGLNYGYTF. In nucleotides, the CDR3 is TGCAGCGTGGCTCCGGGACAGGGACTTAACTATGGCTACACCTTC.

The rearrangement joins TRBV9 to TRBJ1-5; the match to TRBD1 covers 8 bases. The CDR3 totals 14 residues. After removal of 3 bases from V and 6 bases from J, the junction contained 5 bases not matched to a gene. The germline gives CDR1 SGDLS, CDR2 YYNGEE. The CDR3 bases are TGTGCCAGCAGCGCCGGACAGGGTGGTCAGCCCCAGCATTTT. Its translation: CASSAGQGGQPQHF.

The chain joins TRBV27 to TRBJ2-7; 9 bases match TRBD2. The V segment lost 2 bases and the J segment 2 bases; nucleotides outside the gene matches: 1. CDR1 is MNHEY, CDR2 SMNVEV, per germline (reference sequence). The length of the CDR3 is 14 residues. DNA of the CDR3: TGTGCCAGCAGTTTACAGCGGGGGGCCTACGAGCAGTACTTC. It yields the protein CASSLQRGAYEQYF.

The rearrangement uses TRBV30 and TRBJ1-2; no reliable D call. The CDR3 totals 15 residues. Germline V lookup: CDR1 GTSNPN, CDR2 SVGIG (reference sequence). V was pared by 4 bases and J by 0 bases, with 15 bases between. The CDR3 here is CAWNSAPLTNYGYTF. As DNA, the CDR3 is TGTGCCTGGAACTCAGCTCCCCTGACTAACTATGGCTACACCTTC.

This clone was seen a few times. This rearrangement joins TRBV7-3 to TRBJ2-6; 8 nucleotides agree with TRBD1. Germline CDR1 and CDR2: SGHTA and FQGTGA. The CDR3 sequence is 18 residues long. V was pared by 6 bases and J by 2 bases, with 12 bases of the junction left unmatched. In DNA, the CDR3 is TGTGCCAGCAGTTCATACGCTGGACAGGGCACTGGGGCCAACGTCCTGACTTTC. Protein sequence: CASSSYAGQGTGANVLTF. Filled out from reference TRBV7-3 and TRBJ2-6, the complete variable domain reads GAGVSQTPSNKVTEKGKYVELRCDPISGHTALYWYRQSLGQGPEFLIYFQGTGAADDSGLPNDRFFAVRPEGSVSTLKIQRTERGDSAVYLCASSSYAGQGTGANVLTFGAGSRLTVL.